Listed below are T cell receptor beta chains from one sample, sequenced in a study of cytomegalovirus exposure and HLA in healthy donors. TCRdb keeps only in-frame clones here, not all; method: immunoSEQ multiplex PCR. The data show approximately 170,000 clones, 80% seen once. Sequenced sample: PBMCs. The source is a woman aged 50 to 65 in good health and CMV-seropositive. The CDR3 runs from the conserved cysteine through the conserved F or W. A D gene is named only where the DNA matches it firmly. The size entry is marked missing in some rows and otherwise reads once, few, many or a size class.

TRBJ2-3,NA,NA,TRBV4-1,CASSLEQGDTQYF,TGCGCCAGCAGCCTAGAACAGGGAGATACGCAGTATTTT
TRBJ1-2,NA,NA,TRBV6-5,CASSYSGLYGYTF,TGTGCCAGCAGTTACTCGGGACTCTATGGCTACACCTTC
TRBJ1-1,NA,TRBD1,TRBV7-8,CASSLARQGSTEAFF,TGTGCCAGCAGCTTAGCAAGACAGGGGAGCACTGAAGCTTTCTTT
TRBJ2-7,once,NA,TRBV28,CASSAVLLAVEQYF,TGTGCCAGCAGCGCCGTTCTCCTGGCAGTTGAGCAGTACTTC
TRBJ1-2,NA,NA,TRBV6-6,CASSTGGGYTF,TGTGCCAGCAGCACAGGTGGGGGCTACACCTTC
TRBJ1-1,once,NA,TRBV6-5,CASSTIRWRNTEAFF,TGTGCCAGCAGTACAATCCGGTGGAGGAACACTGAAGCTTTCTTT
TRBJ2-2,NA,TRBD1,TRBV6-5,CASREQGATGELFF,TGTGCCAGCAGGGAACAGGGGGCAACCGGGGAGCTGTTTTTT
TRBJ1-5,NA,TRBD1,TRBV2,CASRPDRGNQPQHF,TGTGCCAGCAGGCCGGACAGGGGAAATCAGCCCCAGCATTTT
TRBJ2-4,NA,TRBD1,TRBV10-3,CAISGGQALIQYF,TGTGCCATCAGTGGGGGACAGGCGCTAATTCAGTACTTC
TRBJ2-6,NA,NA,TRBV4-3,CASSHQIESSGANVLTF,TGCGCCAGCAGCCACCAAATAGAGAGCTCTGGGGCCAACGTCCTGACTTTC
TRBJ2-2,NA,TRBD2,TRBV9,CASSPRGDSNTGELFF,TGTGCCAGCAGCCCACGGGGGGACTCGAACACCGGGGAGCTGTTTTTT
TRBJ1-5,NA,NA,TRBV7-8,CASSPPGHRSNQPQHF,TGTGCCAGCAGCCCGCCGGGACATCGTAGCAATCAGCCCCAGCATTTT
TRBJ1-2,NA,TRBD1,TRBV7-3,CASSPTGGAGYGYTF,TGTGCCAGCAGCCCTACAGGGGGCGCAGGGTATGGCTACACCTTC
TRBJ2-3,NA,TRBD1,TRBV5-4,CASSAGTVASTDTQYF,TGTGCCAGCAGCGCTGGGACAGTTGCTAGCACAGATACGCAGTATTTT
TRBJ1-1,NA,TRBD1,TRBV6-5,CASSRSGQASEAFF,TGTGCCAGCAGCCGTAGTGGACAGGCGTCTGAAGCTTTCTTT
TRBJ1-2,once,NA,TRBV27,CASRGQGYGYTF,TGTGCCAGCAGGGGGCAGGGCTATGGCTACACCTTC
TRBJ2-1,NA,NA,TRBV28,CASSFWGESSYNEQFF,TGTGCCAGCAGTTTCTGGGGGGAGAGTTCCTACAATGAGCAGTTCTTC
TRBJ2-7,NA,TRBD2,TRBV6-1,CATSLRLAGPYEQYF,TGTGCCACCTCGTTGCGACTAGCGGGACCCTACGAGCAGTACTTC
TRBJ1-1,NA,NA,TRBV4-3,CASSQFPGNTEAFF,TGCGCCAGCAGCCAATTTCCCGGGAACACTGAAGCTTTCTTT
TRBJ2-4,NA,NA,TRBV4-2,CASSPGPGLAKNIQYF,TGTGCCAGCAGCCCCGGACCGGGACTAGCCAAAAACATTCAGTACTTC
TRBJ2-7,NA,TRBD1,TRBV29-1,CSVRLTGVYEQYF,TGCAGCGTTAGGCTGACAGGGGTGTACGAGCAGTACTTC
TRBJ2-7,NA,TRBD1,TRBV29-1,CSVLDRGGYEQYF,TGCAGCGTCCTGGACAGGGGGGGCTACGAGCAGTACTTC
TRBJ1-2,NA,TRBD1,TRBV27,CASSPRDRGPRSDGYTF,TGTGCCAGCAGTCCCCGGGACAGGGGGCCTCGGTCGGATGGCTACACCTTC
TRBJ2-7,NA,TRBD1,TRBV28,CASSDRGRASSYEQYF,TGTGCCAGCAGTGACAGGGGGCGGGCGAGCTCCTACGAGCAGTACTTC
TRBJ1-5,few,NA,TRBV30,CAWSSTVNQPQHF,TGTGCCTGGAGTAGTACAGTTAATCAGCCCCAGCATTTT
TRBJ1-4,few,NA,TRBV7-8,CASSVLVGAANEKLFF,TGTGCCAGCAGCGTTTTAGTAGGGGCGGCTAATGAAAAACTGTTTTTT
TRBJ2-3,NA,NA,TRBV11-2,CASSLYRGTDTQYF,TGTGCCAGCAGCTTATATCGGGGCACAGATACGCAGTATTTT
TRBJ1-1,NA,TRBD1,TRBV25-1,CASRATGILEAFF,TGTGCCAGCAGAGCGACAGGGATTCTTGAAGCTTTCTTT
TRBJ2-1,NA,TRBD2,TRBV5-3,CARSNAAGASGPNFTYNEQFF,TGTGCCAGAAGCAATGCAGCGGGGGCTAGCGGGCCAAATTTTACCTACAATGAGCAGTTCTTC
TRBJ1-1,NA,TRBD1,TRBV5-8,CASRLTGVAEAFF,TGTGCCAGCAGATTGACAGGGGTCGCTGAAGCTTTCTTT
TRBJ2-6,few,TRBD1,TRBV5-6,CASSLVGGAGANVLTF,TGTGCCAGCAGCTTGGTAGGGGGCGCTGGGGCCAACGTCCTGACTTTC
TRBJ1-4,NA,NA,TRBV2,CASNFVLRGRTNEKLFF,TGTGCCAGCAATTTTGTACTTAGGGGGAGAACTAATGAAAAACTGTTTTTT
TRBJ2-3,NA,NA,TRBV5-6,CASSSGAGTDTQYF,TGTGCCAGCAGCTCAGGGGCGGGCACAGATACGCAGTATTTT
TRBJ2-5,NA,NA,TRBV6-5,CASSYHRVQTQYF,TGTGCCAGCAGCTACCACCGGGTGCAGACCCAGTACTTC
TRBJ2-1,NA,NA,TRBV7-2,CASSLVLHPSGEQFF,TGTGCCAGCAGCTTAGTATTGCACCCGTCCGGTGAGCAGTTCTTC
TRBJ2-2,NA,TRBD2,TRBV4-3,CASSRAIAGGLIGELFF,TGCGCCAGCAGCCGGGCCATAGCGGGGGGGCTTATCGGGGAGCTGTTTTTT
TRBJ2-1,NA,NA,TRBV7-9,CASSPRGATYNEQFF,TGTGCCAGCAGCCCGCGGGGTGCCACCTACAATGAGCAGTTCTTC
TRBJ1-1,NA,NA,TRBV7-2,CASSLERTNTEAFF,TGTGCCAGCAGCTTAGAGCGAACGAACACTGAAGCTTTCTTT
TRBJ2-7,NA,TRBD2,TRBV19,CASSTRTSGISYEQYF,TGTGCCAGTAGTACCCGGACTAGCGGGATATCCTACGAGCAGTACTTC
TRBJ2-4,once,TRBD1,TRBV7-2,CASSPQGARAKNIQYF,TGTGCCAGCAGCCCACAGGGGGCACGGGCCAAAAACATTCAGTACTTC
TRBJ2-7,NA,NA,TRBV5-1,CASSPGHLYEQYF,TGCGCCAGCAGCCCAGGACACCTTTACGAGCAGTACTTC
TRBJ1-5,NA,TRBD1,TRBV19,CASSDRGRQPQHF,TGTGCCAGCTCAGACAGGGGGCGACAGCCCCAGCATTTT
TRBJ1-1,NA,NA,TRBV19,CASSPEGLKKAFF,TGTGCCAGTAGTCCCGAGGGTCTAAAAAAAGCTTTCTTT
TRBJ2-7,NA,NA,TRBV7-7,CASSLAAWEAYEQYF,TGTGCTAGCAGCTTAGCGGCATGGGAGGCCTACGAGCAGTACTTC
TRBJ2-1,NA,TRBD1,TRBV19,CASSTTGSSYNEQFF,TGTGCCAGTAGTACGACAGGGAGCTCCTACAATGAGCAGTTCTTC
TRBJ1-2,few,TRBD1,TRBV10-3,CAISDGTGQGYTF,TGTGCCATCAGTGATGGGACAGGCCAGGGCTACACCTTC
TRBJ1-6,few,NA,TRBV28,CASSQQGITSPLHF,TGTGCCAGCAGTCAACAGGGAATTACTTCACCCCTCCACTTT
TRBJ1-1,NA,NA,TRBV27,CASIGHLNTEAFF,TGTGCCAGCATTGGCCACCTGAACACTGAAGCTTTCTTT